This T cell receptor beta chain was captured by sequencing in a study of HIV-infected patients and healthy controls. General study findings and limits: Healthy controls carried many MAIT alpha-chain CDR3s, while HIV+ repertoires had few. Size-matching overweighted rare events from HIV-infected data when comparing patients with controls.

Reverse transcription used about 500 ng RNA and constant-region primers for alpha and beta. Separate chain-specific third strand synthesis with multiplexing indices produced the alpha and beta libraries. TCRdb analysed the 5' RACE reads with MiXCR anew, one entry per CDR3 protein. The data show about 10,000 distinct CDR3 sequences, around 8% seen once. Whole blood was used without fractionation, so all unsorted peripheral T cells were included. As controls, nine to ten uninfected healthy donors gave samples, and a handful of gave two samples roughly 3 months apart. Looked up from germline, CDR1 is SGHRS and CDR2 is YFSETQ. Trimming removed 0 bases at V and 3 bases at J, with 12 bases between. There are 15 residues in the CDR3. This clonotype appeared many times. The target antigen is unknown.

The receptor's source is an adult in good health. Sample: blood. The chain uses TRBV5-1 and TRBJ1-1, with D tentatively TRBD1 (6 bases). The CDR3 DNA is TGCGCCAGCAGCTTGGAGGGGCAGGGGCACACTGAAGCTTTCTTT. It is translated as CASSLEGQGHTEAFF.